Listed here are 9 T cell receptor beta chains from one sample, sequenced in a study of stem cell transplantation in POMP-related autoinflammatory disease. Only in-frame clones appear in the TCRdb table, and some are missing; sequencing was by immunoSEQ multiplex PCR. The sample lists tens of thousands of clones, just over 90% seen once, with 0.5% to 0.85% in the top ten. The sample was CD4+ T cells from PBMCs, taken after stem cell transplantation. The receptors were gathered from a human patient with POMP-related autoinflammation and immune dysregulation (PRAID). A subset of T cells may come from the graft donor.

The chain recombines TRBV29-1 with TRBJ1-5; D not resolved. CDR1 and CDR2 from the germline V gene are SQVTM and ANQGSEA. This CDR3 contains 13 residues. DNA of the CDR3: TGCAGACCTCTGGGGATAAGCAATCAGCCCCAGCATTTT. Protein product: CRPLGISNQPQHF.

The chain carries TRBV7-3 and TRBJ2-2; TRBD1 matches 7 bases. The CDR3 runs to 14 residues. The V gene's germline CDR1 is SGHTA and CDR2 FQGTGA. Trimming took 6 bases from V and 3 from J; bases not matched to a gene: 4. Here the CDR3 reads CASRTTGDTGELFF. The CDR3 nucleotides read TGTGCCAGCAGGACAACAGGGGACACCGGGGAGCTGTTTTTT.

This chain uses TRBV5-5 with TRBJ1-6; the D is unclear. CDR1 and CDR2 (germline): SGHKS, YYEKEE (reference sequence). Between the trimmed V and J ends, which lost 0 bases and 14 bases, there was a span of 9 bases. The CDR3 is made up of 12 amino acids. CDR3 DNA sequence: TGTGCCAGCAGCTTGGAGACTTTCACCCTCCACTTT. Protein: CASSLETFTLHF.

This chain connects TRBV9 to TRBJ2-2; possibly TRBD2 for D (5 bases). Germline CDR1 SGDLS, CDR2 YYNGEE. CDR3 length equals 16 residues. V was cut by 4 bases and J by 0 bases, with 13 bases left in between. CDR3 in amino acids: CASSPTSGANTGELFF. CDR3 nucleotides: TGTGCCAGCAGCCCCACCAGCGGTGCGAACACCGGGGAGCTGTTTTTT.

This chain uses TRBV2 with TRBJ1-3; D possibly corresponds to TRBD1 (5 bases). V lost 4 bases to trimming and J lost 0 bases, with 13 bases between them. Germline V gene lookup returns CDR1 SNHLY and CDR2 FYNNEI. CDR3 length equals 16 residues. The CDR3 here is CASSGFGGLSGNTIYF. The CDR3 DNA reads as TGTGCCAGCAGTGGATTCGGGGGACTCTCTGGAAACACCATATATTTT. The full variable domain, its missing parts supplied by reference TRBV2 and TRBJ1-3, is EPEVTQTPSHQVTQMGQEVILRCVPISNHLYFYWYRQILGQKVEFLVSFYNNEISEKSEIFDDQFSVERPDGSNFTLKIRSTKLEDSAMYFCASSGFGGLSGNTIYFGEGSWLTVV.

The CDR3 nucleotides are TGTGCCAGTAGTATCCACTTCCCTGCCAGGGCCCGGAACAGGGATCAGCCCCAGCATTTT. This encodes CASSIHFPARARNRDQPQHF. The V gene is TRBV19, the J gene TRBJ1-5; D is possibly TRBD1 (6 bases). The CDR3 consists of 20 residues. The V gene lost 3 bases and the J gene lost 5 bases, with 29 bases spanning the gap. Germline CDR1 reads LNHDA; CDR2 reads SQIVND (reference sequence).

The chain employs TRBV5-1 and TRBJ2-2; no clear D. CDR1 SGHRS and CDR2 YFSETQ come from the germline V gene. The CDR3 runs to 14 residues. V lost 4 bases, J lost 1 base, and 8 bases lay in between. The CDR3 coding sequence is TGCGCCAGCAGCCCGTCGGGGAACACCGGGGAGCTGTTTTTT. Translation gives CASSPSGNTGELFF.

This clone was detected only once. The chain uses TRBV7-6 and TRBJ2-7; either TRBD1 or TRBD2 may fit D (5 bases each). V lost 8 bases to trimming and J lost 1 base, with 24 bases between them. The germline V gene encodes CDR1 SGHVS and CDR2 FNYEAQ. CDR3 length: 17 residues. Here the CDR3 reads CASSVGGHSAQSYEQYV. As DNA, the CDR3 is TGTGCCAGCTCCGTTGGGGGTCACTCGGCCCAATCCTACGAGCAGTACGTC.

The J gene is TRBJ1-2, the V gene TRBV7-9; tentatively, D is TRBD1 (6 bases). The germline V gene encodes CDR1 SEHNR and CDR2 FQNEAQ (reference sequence). This CDR3 is built from 16 residues. V lost 5 bases and J lost 1, with 17 bases in between. CDR3 loop: CASSHTGQGINYGYTF. The CDR3 DNA is TGTGCCAGCAGCCACACGGGGCAGGGGATTAACTATGGCTACACCTTC. Full variable domain (remainder filled in from reference TRBV7-9 and TRBJ1-2): DTGVSQNPRHKITKRGQNVTFRCDPISEHNRLYWYRQTLGQGPEFLTYFQNEAQLEKSRLLSDRFSAERPKGSFSTLEIQRTEQGDSAMYLCASSHTGQGINYGYTFGSGTRLTVV.